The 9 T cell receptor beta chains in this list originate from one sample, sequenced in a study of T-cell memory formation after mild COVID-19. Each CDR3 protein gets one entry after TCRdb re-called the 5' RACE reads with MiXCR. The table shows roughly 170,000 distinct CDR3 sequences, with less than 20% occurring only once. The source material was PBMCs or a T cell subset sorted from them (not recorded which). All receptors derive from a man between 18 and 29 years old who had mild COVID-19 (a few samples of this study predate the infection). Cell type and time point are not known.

CDR3 loop: CASSYDWGGPQHF. Here the CDR3 DNA reads TGTGCCAGCAGCTACGACTGGGGGGGGCCCCAGCATTTT. The chain joins TRBV11-2 to TRBJ1-5; possibly TRBD1 for D (5 bases). Germline V CDR1 and CDR2: SGHAT, FQNNGV. Trimming left V 4 bases short and J 9 bases short, with 13 bases between. CDR3 length: 13 residues.

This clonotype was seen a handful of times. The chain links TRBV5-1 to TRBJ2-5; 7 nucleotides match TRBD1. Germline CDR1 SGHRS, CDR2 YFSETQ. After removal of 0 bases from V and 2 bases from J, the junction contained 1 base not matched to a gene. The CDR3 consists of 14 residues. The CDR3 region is CASSLVGQQETQYF. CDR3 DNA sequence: TGCGCCAGCAGCTTGGTGGGACAGCAAGAGACCCAGTACTTC.

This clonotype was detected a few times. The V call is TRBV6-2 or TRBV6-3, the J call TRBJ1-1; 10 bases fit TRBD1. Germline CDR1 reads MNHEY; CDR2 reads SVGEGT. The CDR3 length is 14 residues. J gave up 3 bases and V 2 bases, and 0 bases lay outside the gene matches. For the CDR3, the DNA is TGTGCCAGCAGTTACGGGACAGGGGACACTGAAGCTTTCTTT. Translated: CASSYGTGDTEAFF.

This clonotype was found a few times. CDR3 residues: CASNPSGGVPGYTF. DNA for the CDR3: TGTGCCAGCAACCCCTCAGGGGGAGTCCCTGGCTACACCTTC. V gene TRBV12-3 or TRBV12-4 combines with J gene TRBJ1-2, with 7 nucleotides matching TRBD1. V gave up 7 bases and J gave up 7 bases; unmatched junction bases: 12. This CDR3 contains 14 residues.

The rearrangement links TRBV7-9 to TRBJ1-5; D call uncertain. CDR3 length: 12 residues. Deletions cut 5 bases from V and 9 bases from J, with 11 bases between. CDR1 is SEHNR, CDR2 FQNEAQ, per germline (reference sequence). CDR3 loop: CASSQRGRPQHF. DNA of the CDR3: TGTGCCAGCAGCCAAAGAGGGAGGCCCCAGCATTTT.

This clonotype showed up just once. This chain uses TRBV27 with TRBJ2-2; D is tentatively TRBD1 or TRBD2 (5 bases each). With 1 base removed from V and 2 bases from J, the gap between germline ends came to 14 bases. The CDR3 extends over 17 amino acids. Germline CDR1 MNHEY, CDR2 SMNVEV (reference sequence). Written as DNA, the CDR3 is TGTGCCAGCAGTTTATTTACGGGGACCCCTAACACCGGGGAGCTGTTTTTT. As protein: CASSLFTGTPNTGELFF.

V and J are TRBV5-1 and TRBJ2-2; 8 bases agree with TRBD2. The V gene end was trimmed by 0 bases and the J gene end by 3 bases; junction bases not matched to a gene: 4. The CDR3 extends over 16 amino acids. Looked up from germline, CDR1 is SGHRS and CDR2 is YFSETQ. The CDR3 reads CASSLEAGVYTGELFF. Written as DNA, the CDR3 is TGCGCCAGCAGCTTGGAAGCGGGGGTCTACACCGGGGAGCTGTTTTTT.

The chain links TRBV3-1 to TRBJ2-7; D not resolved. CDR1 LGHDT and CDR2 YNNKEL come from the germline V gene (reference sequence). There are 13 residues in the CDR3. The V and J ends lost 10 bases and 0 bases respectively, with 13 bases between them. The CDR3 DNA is TGTGCCACCACCCAAACCCCCTCCTACGAGCAGTACTTC. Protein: CATTQTPSYEQYF.

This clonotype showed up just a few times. Here the CDR3 DNA reads TGTGCCAGCAGGGTGACAGGAGCCTTGGAGCAGTTCTTC. It encodes CASRVTGALEQFF. The chain carries TRBV12-3 or TRBV12-4 and TRBJ2-1; tentatively, D is TRBD1 (6 bases). The length of the CDR3 is 13 residues. V was pared by 6 bases and J by 10 bases, with 16 bases between.